These T cell receptor beta chains were read from a single sample in a study of spatial heterogeneity in lung cancer. From the 5' RACE reads, TCRdb called clonotypes with MiXCR, one entry per CDR3 protein. The data show about 1,500 distinct CDR3 sequences, less than 20% seen once. This specimen was lung tumor tissue, taken at surgery. Receptor source: a male donor with early-stage non-small cell lung cancer. Each CDR3 is given with its conserved first and last residue. The D gene is left open where the match is weak. Clone size is shown for a subset of rows, as once, few, many or a class of expanded clone.

D | J | size | V | CDR3 | DNA
TRBD1 | TRBJ1-1 | medium-sized | TRBV20-1 | CSALGRDREKGTEAFF | TGCAGTGCCCTCGGCCGGGACAGGGAAAAGGGCACTGAAGCTTTCTTT
. | TRBJ2-7 | large | TRBV20-1 | CSASLRTYEQYF | TGCAGTGCTAGTTTAAGGACCTACGAGCAGTACTTC
TRBD2 | TRBJ2-7 | few | TRBV5-6 | CASSSRTSGSPSYEQYF | TGTGCCAGCAGCTCGAGGACTAGCGGGAGCCCCTCCTACGAGCAGTACTTC
. | TRBJ1-5 | large | TRBV15 | CATSFLKDQPQHF | TGTGCCACCAGCTTCCTAAAGGATCAGCCCCAGCATTTT
. | TRBJ2-2 | medium-sized | TRBV7-6 | CASSLRERTGELFF | TGTGCCAGCAGCTTAAGGGAGCGCACCGGGGAGCTGTTTTTT
TRBD1 | TRBJ2-4 | medium-sized | TRBV5-4 | CASSLGTGKVLGQYF | TGTGCCAGCAGCCTAGGGACAGGGAAGGTTCTCGGTCAGTACTTC
TRBD2 | TRBJ2-3 | medium-sized | TRBV20-1 | CSASRTSGRASDTQYF | TGCAGTGCTAGTAGGACTAGCGGGAGGGCGTCAGATACGCAGTATTTT
TRBD2 | TRBJ2-1 | medium-sized | TRBV29-1 | CSVDSSGAYNEQFF | TGCAGCGTAGATTCTAGCGGAGCCTACAATGAGCAGTTCTTC
TRBD1 | TRBJ2-7 | . | TRBV19 | CASSIESGTGLLEQYF | TGTGCCAGTAGTATAGAGTCCGGGACAGGCCTCCTGGAGCAGTACTTC
. | TRBJ2-5 | . | TRBV18 | CASSPGHQETQYF | TGTGCCAGCTCACCAGGTCATCAAGAGACCCAGTACTTC
TRBD1 | TRBJ2-7 | medium-sized | TRBV20-1 | CSASARTGAYEQYF | TGCAGTGCTAGCGCCAGGACAGGGGCCTACGAGCAGTACTTC
TRBD1 | TRBJ1-2 | medium-sized | TRBV7-2 | CASSFSTGGYGYTF | TGTGCCAGCAGCTTCTCGACAGGGGGCTATGGCTACACCTTC
. | TRBJ1-6 | few | TRBV7-9 | CVNSQDSGNSPLHF | TGTGTCAACAGTCAGGACAGCGGAAATTCACCCCTCCACTTT
TRBD1 | TRBJ2-1 | medium-sized | TRBV3-1 | CASSHLGQGLHNEQFF | TGTGCCAGCAGCCATCTCGGACAGGGGCTCCACAATGAGCAGTTCTTC
. | TRBJ2-2 | medium-sized | TRBV7-2 | CASSYSSANTGELFF | TGTGCCAGCAGCTACTCTTCAGCGAACACCGGGGAGCTGTTTTTT
. | TRBJ2-6 | medium-sized | TRBV27 | CASSLRAGANVLTF | TGTGCCAGCAGTTTAAGGGCTGGGGCCAACGTCCTGACTTTC
TRBD2 | TRBJ2-3 | . | TRBV7-2 | CASSPWTSIPPHTQYF | TGTGCCAGCAGCCCGTGGACTAGTATTCCCCCTCATACGCAGTATTTT
. | TRBJ2-5 | medium-sized | TRBV28 | CASSPTDGKETQYF | TGTGCCAGCAGCCCCACGGACGGGAAAGAGACCCAGTACTTC
. | TRBJ2-5 | . | TRBV2 | CASRRTETWETQYF | TGTGCCAGCAGGAGGACGGAGACCTGGGAGACCCAGTACTTC
. | TRBJ1-1 | medium-sized | TRBV28 | CATTGLGHQNTEAFF | TGTGCCACCACGGGCTTGGGGCACCAGAACACTGAAGCTTTCTTT
. | TRBJ2-3 | . | TRBV10-2 | CASGEEQGTDTQYF | TGCGCCAGCGGCGAAGAACAAGGCACAGATACGCAGTATTTT
. | TRBJ1-2 | few | TRBV12-3/TRBV12-4 | CASRVSSGYGYTF | TGTGCCAGCAGGGTTTCCTCCGGCTATGGCTACACCTTC
. | TRBJ2-5 | medium-sized | TRBV14 | CASSQDSETQYF | TGTGCCAGCAGCCAAGATTCGGAGACCCAGTACTTC
. | TRBJ2-7 | medium-sized | TRBV28 | CASSLTLQTYEQYF | TGTGCCAGCAGTTTGACACTCCAGACCTACGAGCAGTACTTC
. | TRBJ1-4 | medium-sized | TRBV18 | CASSPTGTNEKLFF | TGTGCCAGCTCACCAACGGGTACCAATGAAAAACTGTTTTTT
. | TRBJ1-1 | few | TRBV4-1 | CASSQRVEMEAFF | TGCGCCAGCAGCCAACGCGTCGAAATGGAAGCTTTCTTT
TRBD2 | TRBJ2-5 | medium-sized | TRBV27 | CASSVAGDPTQYF | TGTGCCAGCAGTGTAGCGGGAGACCCGACCCAGTACTTC
TRBD1 | TRBJ2-2 | . | TRBV20-1 | CSASDRVTGGELFF | TGCAGTGCTAGCGACAGGGTGACGGGCGGGGAGCTGTTTTTT
TRBD1 | TRBJ2-5 | medium-sized | TRBV6-2/TRBV6-3 | CASSTRGLMVTQETQYF | TGTGCCAGCAGCACCAGGGGGCTGATGGTAACGCAAGAGACCCAGTACTTC
. | TRBJ1-5 | . | TRBV7-6 | CASSLAWGNNQPQHF | TGTGCCAGCAGCTTAGCGTGGGGGAACAATCAGCCCCAGCATTTT
. | TRBJ2-5 | . | TRBV7-6 | CASSLLGGRETQYF | TGTGCCAGCAGCTTACTTGGGGGGCGAGAGACCCAGTACTTC
. | TRBJ2-7 | medium-sized | TRBV7-9 | CASSAAGQKYAEQYF | TGTGCCAGCAGCGCCGCCGGGCAGAAATACGCCGAGCAGTACTTC
. | TRBJ1-4 | . | TRBV9 | CASSVGGTTNEKLFF | TGTGCCAGCAGCGTAGGAGGGACAACTAATGAAAAACTGTTTTTT
. | TRBJ2-7 | medium-sized | TRBV6-2/TRBV6-3 | CASSPGTTSNEQYF | TGTGCCAGCAGCCCCGGGACAACATCGAACGAGCAGTACTTC
. | TRBJ1-1 | large | TRBV7-9 | CASRHNNQAEAFF | TGTGCCAGCCGACATAACAACCAAGCCGAAGCTTTCTTT
. | TRBJ1-1 | . | TRBV18 | CASSPWVNTEAFF | TGTGCCAGCTCACCATGGGTAAACACTGAAGCTTTCTTT
. | TRBJ2-5 | large | TRBV6-5 | CASSSPMVEETQYF | TGTGCCAGCAGTTCCCCGATGGTGGAGGAGACCCAGTACTTC
. | TRBJ1-1 | few | TRBV12-3/TRBV12-4 | CASSPRGAALAFF | TGTGCCAGCAGTCCCAGAGGGGCTGCGCTAGCTTTCTTT
. | TRBJ2-2 | large | TRBV2 | CASSEGRGHTGELFF | TGTGCCAGCAGTGAAGGCAGGGGTCACACCGGGGAGCTGTTTTTT
TRBD1 | TRBJ2-7 | medium-sized | TRBV28 | CASSRDRGGKSYEQYF | TGTGCCAGCAGCCGGGACAGGGGTGGGAAGTCCTACGAGCAGTACTTC
. | TRBJ2-3 | medium-sized | TRBV7-8 | CASSLAGRKYTQYF | TGTGCCAGCAGCTTAGCGGGCAGAAAATATACGCAGTATTTT
. | TRBJ2-1 | few | TRBV28 | CASNSRYTGISSSYNEQFF | TGTGCCAGCAATAGTAGGTACACAGGTATTTCGAGCTCCTACAATGAGCAGTTCTTC
. | TRBJ2-6 | . | TRBV28 | CASSGSGANVLTF | TGTGCCAGCAGTGGGTCTGGGGCCAACGTCCTGACTTTC
. | TRBJ2-3 | medium-sized | TRBV7-8 | CASSLGLGGTDTQYF | TGTGCCAGCAGCTTAGGGTTGGGAGGCACAGATACGCAGTATTTT
. | TRBJ2-7 | medium-sized | TRBV20-1 | CSATRQGGHEQYF | TGCAGTGCTACCCGACAGGGAGGCCACGAGCAGTACTTC
TRBD1 | TRBJ2-5 | few | TRBV5-4 | CASSSPKGQGALETQYF | TGTGCCAGCAGCTCCCCCAAGGGGCAGGGGGCTCTCGAGACCCAGTACTTC
TRBD1 | TRBJ2-7 | medium-sized | TRBV5-4 | CASSPGGDRGFYEQYF | TGTGCCAGCAGTCCCGGGGGGGACAGGGGGTTCTACGAGCAGTACTTC
TRBD2 | TRBJ2-3 | once | TRBV5-4 | CASSLAEFSTDTQYF | TGTGCCAGCAGCCTAGCGGAATTTAGCACAGATACGCAGTATTTT
. | TRBJ2-6 | . | TRBV9 | CASSAYGSGANVLTF | TGTGCCAGCAGCGCTTACGGCTCTGGGGCCAACGTCCTGACTTTC
TRBD2 | TRBJ2-1 | medium-sized | TRBV6-2/TRBV6-3 | CASSLRGGRPLREQFF | TGTGCCAGCAGTCTACGGGGCGGGAGACCCCTCCGTGAGCAGTTCTTC